These 23 T cell receptor beta chains share one sample of origin, sequenced in a study of shared clonotypes between healthy human individuals. TCRdb's copy holds only in-frame clones and misses some; the assay was immunoSEQ multiplex PCR. The data show under 1,100,000 clones, around 78% seen once. The sample was memory CD4+ T cells from PBMCs. The subset: CD45RA-negative fraction. The receptors stem from a young man in good health. Some clones in this sample may be carry-over from other donors' samples.

This clone turned up a few times. J is TRBJ1-1 and V is TRBV20-1; D not certain. V lost 2 bases, J lost 6 bases, and 7 bases lay in between. Germline-derived CDR1 and CDR2 are DFQATT and SNEGSKA (reference sequence). The CDR3 length is 11 residues. The CDR3 region is CSARQTAEAFF. The CDR3 nucleotides read TGCAGTGCTAGACAGACGGCTGAAGCTTTCTTT.

J is TRBJ2-3 and V is TRBV27, with no clear D. V gave up 7 bases and J gave up 6 bases, with 8 bases separating them. CDR1 MNHEY and CDR2 SMNVEV come from the germline V gene (reference sequence). This CDR3 has 11 amino acids. CDR3 residues: CASTHRDTQYF. In DNA form, the CDR3 reads TGTGCCAGCACCCACCGGGATACGCAGTATTTT.

This rearrangement joins TRBV5-1 to TRBJ2-3; TRBD1 matches at 9 bases. V trimming: 4 bases; J trimming: 2 bases; junction bases outside the gene matches: 11. The CDR3 is 17 residues long. Looked up from germline, CDR1 is SGHRS and CDR2 is YFSETQ. CDR3 loop: CASSITGTGPYTDTQYF. For the CDR3, the DNA is TGCGCCAGCAGCATCACCGGGACAGGGCCCTACACAGATACGCAGTATTTT.

This clone was counted only a few times. The chain carries TRBV29-1 and TRBJ1-1; D is uncertain. V dropped 8 bases and J dropped 1 base, with 14 bases sitting between them. CDR3 length: 13 amino acids. Germline V CDR1 and CDR2: SQVTM, ANQGSEA. Written as DNA, the CDR3 is TGCAGCTACTCCCAACGGACGAACACTGAAGCTTTCTTT. Translated, it gives CSYSQRTNTEAFF.

This chain connects TRBV6-5 to TRBJ2-5; possible D gene TRBD2, 5 bases. Germline V gene data show CDR1 as MNHEY and CDR2 as SVGAGI. The CDR3 is 14 residues long. Trimming took off 10 bases at V and 0 bases at J, with 15 bases between the two ends. As DNA, the CDR3 is TGTGCCACCGGTCCGGCGGGCAACCAAGAGACCCAGTACTTC. Translating it yields CATGPAGNQETQYF.

A few counts support this clone. The chain couples TRBV18 to TRBJ2-3, with a possible D match to TRBD1 (6 bases). The CDR3 covers 14 residues. Trimming removed 2 bases from V and 4 bases from J, with 10 bases in between. Germline CDR1 is KGHSH and CDR2 is LQKENI. The CDR3 is CASSPGGAPDTQYF. The CDR3 bases are TGTGCCAGCTCACCAGGGGGCGCCCCAGATACGCAGTATTTT.

This clone has a handful of counts. The chain links TRBV6-5 to TRBJ1-1; maybe TRBD1 (6 bases). V lost 5 bases to trimming and J lost 4 bases, with 11 bases between them. This CDR3 spans 13 amino acids. Germline V gene sequence: CDR1 MNHEY, CDR2 SVGAGI. CDR3 amino acids: CASSQTGITEAFF. For the CDR3, the DNA is TGTGCCAGCAGTCAAACAGGGATCACTGAAGCTTTCTTT.

The V gene is TRBV19, the J gene TRBJ2-2; no clear D. Deletions cut 5 bases from V and 7 bases from J, with 14 bases between. The CDR3 sequence is 14 residues long. Germline CDR1 and CDR2: LNHDA and SQIVND (reference sequence). The CDR3 nucleotides are TGTGCCAGTAGTTTCACATCTAAGGGCGGGGAGCTGTTTTTT. Protein: CASSFTSKGGELFF.

The chain has TRBV6-4 and TRBJ1-1; TRBD1 agrees at 7 bases. This CDR3 spans 13 amino acids. Germline V gives CDR1 MRHNA, CDR2 SNTAGT. Trimming took 5 bases from V and 4 from J; bases not matched to a gene: 4. CDR3 sequence (DNA): TGTGCCAGCAGTACAGGGGAAGGCACTGAAGCTTTCTTT. It yields the protein CASSTGEGTEAFF.

Details on this clone: Because it lacks the conserved phenylalanine or tryptophan at the end, this CDR3 is likely a read error. V gene TRBV5-6 combines with J gene TRBJ1-2; the match to TRBD1 covers 9 bases. Germline CDR1 reads SGHDT; CDR2 reads YYEEEE. The V gene end was trimmed by 7 bases and the J gene end by 2 bases; junction bases not matched to a gene: 12. The CDR3 has 16 residues. CDR3 bases: TGTGCCAGCGGCGATTTGGGACAGGGATTGAACTATGGCTACACCCTC. Translated, it gives CASGDLGQGLNYGYTL.

This sequence joins TRBV6-4 and TRBJ1-2; a weak D match, TRBD1 (5 bases). Trimming removed 4 bases at V and 7 bases at J, with 16 bases between. The CDR3 is 14 residues long. CDR1 is MRHNA, CDR2 SNTAGT, per germline. CDR3 DNA: TGTGCCAGCAGTGCCGGGGGTGGTTACTCTGGCTACACCTTC. This gives the protein CASSAGGGYSGYTF.

This clone was detected once. The V and J genes are TRBV11-2 and TRBJ2-5; a possible D gene is TRBD1 (5 bases). Germline CDR1 SGHAT, CDR2 FQNNGV. V was clipped by 5 bases and J by 5 bases, with 15 bases between them. The CDR3 is made up of 14 amino acids. CDR3 bases: TGTGCCAGCAGCCTGGGGCAAGAAGGGGAGACCCAGTACTTC. This encodes CASSLGQEGETQYF.

The table lists this clone with a count of one. This chain uses TRBV13 with TRBJ2-3; D gene ambiguous. Looked up from germline, CDR1 is PRHDT and CDR2 is FYEKMQ (reference sequence). The CDR3 consists of 11 residues. Trimming stripped 8 bases from V and 5 bases from J, with 8 bases between. The DNA for the CDR3 is TGTGCCAGCGGGCGTGGAGATACGCAGTATTTT. The encoded protein is CASGRGDTQYF.

The chain carries TRBV30 and TRBJ1-2; D is unclear. Between the trimmed V and J ends, which lost 0 bases and 8 bases, there was a span of 19 bases. Per germline, CDR1 GTSNPN and CDR2 SVGIG (reference sequence). This CDR3 spans 15 amino acids. The CDR3 nucleotides read TGTGCCTGGAGTGTAATCCGGGGAATAGTTAGAGGCTACACCTTC. It is translated as CAWSVIRGIVRGYTF. The full variable domain, rest sourced from reference TRBV30 and TRBJ1-2, is SQTIHQWPATLVQPVGSPLSLECTVEGTSNPNLYWYRQAAGRGLQLLFYSVGIGQISSEVPQNLSASRPQDRQFILSSKKLLLSDSGFYLCAWSVIRGIVRGYTFGSGTRLTVV.

V is TRBV6-1 and J is TRBJ2-5; perhaps TRBD2 as D (6 bases). This CDR3 contains 14 residues. Germline V gene lookup returns CDR1 MNHNS and CDR2 SASEGT. The V end was cut by 4 bases, the J end by 1 base, with 10 bases between. CDR3: CASSGFGGQETQYF. The CDR3 DNA reads TGTGCCAGCAGTGGGTTCGGGGGCCAAGAGACCCAGTACTTC.

V usage is TRBV5-4 and J usage is TRBJ1-4, with a possible D match to TRBD1 (6 bases). From germline, CDR1 is SGHNT and CDR2 YYREEE (reference sequence). This CDR3 region has 16 residues. Trimming removed 0 bases from V and 5 bases from J, with 14 bases in between. The CDR3 region is CASSLASGGPNEKLFF. The CDR3 DNA reads as TGTGCCAGCAGCTTGGCCTCGGGGGGCCCCAATGAAAAACTGTTTTTT. The full variable domain, in which reference TRBV5-4 and TRBJ1-4 provide the parts outside the CDR3, is ETGVTQSPTHLIKTRGQQVTLRCSSQSGHNTVSWYQQALGQGPQFIFQYYREEENGRGNFPPRFSGLQFPNYSSELNVNALELDDSALYLCASSLASGGPNEKLFFGSGTQLSVL.

The sample holds a few counts of this clone. The J gene is TRBJ2-7, the V gene TRBV4-1; TRBD1 matches at 11 bases. Germline trimming cut 0 bases from V and 4 bases from J; bases unmatched to any gene: 5. CDR1 and CDR2 (germline): MGHRA, YSYEKL. The length of the CDR3 is 16 residues. This chain's CDR3 is CASSQEGTGGKYEQYF. The CDR3 DNA is TGCGCCAGCAGCCAAGAAGGGACAGGGGGGAAGTACGAGCAGTACTTC.

The rearrangement joins TRBV5-1 to TRBJ1-1, with D unresolved. The CDR3 has 15 amino acids. Germline V gives CDR1 SGHRS, CDR2 YFSETQ. The V gene lost 4 bases and the J gene lost 0 bases, with 13 bases spanning the gap. CDR3 nucleotide sequence: TGCGCCAGCAGCCAGTTGACGGGAATGAACACTGAAGCTTTCTTT. It specifies CASSQLTGMNTEAFF.

Remarks on this clone: The junction does not match germline at one end; this may be a read error. The chain links TRBV29-1 to TRBJ2-1, with 8 bases matching TRBD1. Germline V gene data show CDR1 as SQVTM and CDR2 as ANQGSEA. This CDR3 is 18 amino acids long. CDR3 sequence reads: CSVEGGTGYTRTYNEQFF. DNA of the CDR3: TGCAGCGTGGAAGGCGGGACAGGTTACACCAGGACCTACAATGAGCAGTTCTTC.

This clone was picked up a small number of times. The chain joins TRBV5-1 to TRBJ1-1; a weak D match, TRBD1 (6 bases). Looked up from germline, CDR1 is SGHRS and CDR2 is YFSETQ. This CDR3 is 13 amino acids long. With 7 bases removed from V and 0 bases from J, the gap between germline ends came to 10 bases. The CDR3 loop is CASPGVLNTEAFF. The CDR3 coding sequence is TGCGCCAGCCCAGGGGTTTTGAACACTGAAGCTTTCTTT.

This clone was detected many times. The same CDR3 also results from other DNA sequences found in this sample. The gene calls are TRBV5-1 and TRBJ2-3, with 10 bases that match TRBD2. V shed 1 base and J 4 bases; nucleotides not matched to a gene: 6. There are 16 residues in the CDR3. The germline gives CDR1 SGHRS, CDR2 YFSETQ. CDR3 sequence reads: CASSLPSGSLSDTQYF. Written as DNA, the CDR3 is TGCGCCAGCAGCTTGCCTAGCGGGAGTCTATCAGATACGCAGTATTTT.

A note on this clone: The same CDR3 can be traced to other DNA sequences in this sample. The chain combines TRBV28 with TRBJ2-7; D gene ambiguous. This CDR3 has 12 residues. V dropped 5 bases and J dropped 3 bases, with 8 bases sitting between them. The germline V gene has CDR1 MDHEN and CDR2 SYDVKM. CDR3 nucleotides: TGTGCCAGCAGTCCGCGCATCTACGAGCAGTACTTC. Translation: CASSPRIYEQYF.

The gene calls are TRBV4-3 and TRBJ2-7, with D perhaps assigned TRBD1 or TRBD2 (5 bases each). This CDR3 region has 15 residues. V was clipped by 0 bases and J by 5 bases, with 14 bases between them. Germline V lookup: CDR1 LGHNA, CDR2 YSLEER. This chain's CDR3 is CASSQDSRMGDEQYF. The CDR3 DNA is TGCGCCAGCAGCCAAGATAGTCGGATGGGGGACGAGCAGTACTTC.